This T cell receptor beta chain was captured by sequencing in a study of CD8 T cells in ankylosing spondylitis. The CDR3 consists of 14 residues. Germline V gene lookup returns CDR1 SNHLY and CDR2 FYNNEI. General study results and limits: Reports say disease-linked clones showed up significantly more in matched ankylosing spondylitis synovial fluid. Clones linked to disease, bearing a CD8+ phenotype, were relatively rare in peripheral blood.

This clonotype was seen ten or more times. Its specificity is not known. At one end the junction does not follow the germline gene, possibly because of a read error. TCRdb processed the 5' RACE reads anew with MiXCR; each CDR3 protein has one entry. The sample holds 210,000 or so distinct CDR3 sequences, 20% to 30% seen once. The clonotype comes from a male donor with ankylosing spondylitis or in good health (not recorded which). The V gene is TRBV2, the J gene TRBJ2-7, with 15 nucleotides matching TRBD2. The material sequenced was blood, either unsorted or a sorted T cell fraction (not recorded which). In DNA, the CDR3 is TGTGCCACCAATTCGTGGGGACTAGCGGGAGGCCACGACTTC. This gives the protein CATNSWGLAGGHDF.